The next 8 T cell receptor beta chains were all read from a single sample in a study of T-cell memory formation after mild COVID-19. TCRdb itself ran the 5' RACE reads through MiXCR, one entry per CDR3 protein. Among a few hundred thousand distinct CDR3 sequences listed, 20% to 25% were seen once. Sample: PBMCs or a T cell subset sorted from them (not recorded which). The receptors were gathered from an adult woman who had mild COVID-19 (a few samples of this study predate the infection). Cell type and time point are not known.

V and J are TRBV5-1 and TRBJ2-6; D is unresolved. This CDR3 spans 15 amino acids. V was clipped by 2 bases and J by 0 bases, with 6 bases between them. Germline V gene sequence: CDR1 SGHRS, CDR2 YFSETQ. CDR3 in amino acids: CASSFDNSGANVLTF. Written as DNA, the CDR3 is TGCGCCAGCAGCTTTGACAACTCTGGGGCCAACGTCCTGACTTTC.

The chain uses TRBV3-1 and TRBJ1-1; D is unresolved. The CDR3 consists of 13 residues. V lost 0 bases and J 11 bases, leaving 13 bases between the germline ends. Germline values: CDR1 LGHDT, CDR2 YNNKEL (reference sequence). CDR3 bases: TGTGCCAGCAGCCAAGATGGGAGGCGGATGGCTTTCTTT. The encoded protein is CASSQDGRRMAFF.

The chain has TRBV4-2 and TRBJ1-4; unclear D gene. Trimming shortened V by 6 bases and J by 0 bases, and 14 bases separated the two germline ends. The CDR3 has 16 amino acids. Per the germline V gene, CDR1 is LGHNA and CDR2 is YNFKEQ. The CDR3 sequence is CASSPIGQATNEKLFF. CDR3 coding DNA: TGTGCCAGCAGTCCTATTGGGCAGGCAACTAATGAAAAACTGTTTTTT.

The rearrangement links TRBV20-1 to TRBJ1-2; TRBD1 agrees at 7 bases. The V and J ends lost 4 bases and 6 bases, in that order; junction bases with no gene match: 11. CDR3 length equals 14 residues. CDR1 and CDR2 from the germline V gene are DFQATT and SNEGSKA (reference sequence). As DNA, the CDR3 is TGCAGTGCTAATGAAGACAGGGCCATCGATGGCTACACCTTC. Amino acid sequence: CSANEDRAIDGYTF.

The V and J genes are TRBV12-3 or TRBV12-4 and TRBJ2-3, with 13 nucleotides matching TRBD2. This CDR3 contains 14 residues. The V gene end was trimmed by 7 bases and the J gene end by 6 bases; junction bases not matched to a gene: 4. CDR3 residues: CASTLTSGGDTQYF. The CDR3 nucleotides read TGTGCCAGCACCTTGACTAGCGGGGGGGATACGCAGTATTTT.

Comments on this clonotype: One end of the junction is discordant with germline, which a read error may explain. V and J are TRBV6-6 and TRBJ2-5, with TRBD2 identical over 11 bases. The CDR3 is made up of 14 amino acids. Germline V gives CDR1 MNHNY, CDR2 SVGAGI (reference sequence). CDR3 in DNA: TGTGCCAGCAGTTACGATACTAGCGGGGGCCCCACGAACTTC. Translated, it gives CASSYDTSGGPTNF.

Here the CDR3 DNA reads TGTGCCAGCAGCTCTGGGACAGCACAAAACATTCAGTACTTC. Translation: CASSSGTAQNIQYF. V is TRBV7-9 and J is TRBJ2-4; 7 bases are a match to TRBD1. Looked up from germline, CDR1 is SEHNR and CDR2 is FQNEAQ (reference sequence). V was clipped by 4 bases and J by 5 bases; unmatched bases: 5. The CDR3 totals 14 residues.

J is TRBJ2-2 and V is TRBV4-1; TRBD2 might be the D (6 bases). Germline V gene data show CDR1 as MGHRA and CDR2 as YSYEKL. Trimming pared 4 bases from V and 4 bases from J, leaving 13 bases between. The CDR3 is 15 amino acids. CDR3 region: CASSLGRRVTGELFF. The CDR3 DNA sequence: TGCGCCAGCAGCCTGGGCAGGAGGGTCACCGGGGAGCTGTTTTTT.